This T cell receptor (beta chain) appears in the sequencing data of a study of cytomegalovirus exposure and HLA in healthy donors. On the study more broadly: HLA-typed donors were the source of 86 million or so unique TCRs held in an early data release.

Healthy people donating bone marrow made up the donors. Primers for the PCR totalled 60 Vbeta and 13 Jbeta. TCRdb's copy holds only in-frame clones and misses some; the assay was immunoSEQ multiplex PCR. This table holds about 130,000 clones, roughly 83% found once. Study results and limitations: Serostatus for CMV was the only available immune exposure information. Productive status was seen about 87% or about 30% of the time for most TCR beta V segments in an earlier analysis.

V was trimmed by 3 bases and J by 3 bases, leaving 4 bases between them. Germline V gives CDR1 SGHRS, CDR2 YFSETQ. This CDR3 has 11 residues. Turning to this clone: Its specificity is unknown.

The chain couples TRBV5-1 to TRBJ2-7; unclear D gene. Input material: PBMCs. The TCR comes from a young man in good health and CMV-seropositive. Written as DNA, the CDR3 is TGCGCCAGCAGCTCTAACTACGAGCAGTACTTC. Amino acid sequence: CASSSNYEQYF. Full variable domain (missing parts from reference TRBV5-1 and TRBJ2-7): KAGVTQTPRYLIKTRGQQVTLSCSPISGHRSVSWYQQTPGQGLQFLFEYFSETQRNKGNFPGRFSGRQFSNSRSEMNVSTLELGDSALYLCASSSNYEQYFGPGTRLTVT.